This TCR beta chain is drawn from a study of beta chain features in type 1 diabetes. The sequenced template was cDNA made from the entire isolated RNA. Generated by immunoSEQ multiplex PCR, the TCRdb table keeps only in-frame clones and is missing some. This sample has some 360,000 clones, with roughly a fifth found just once. V shed 3 bases and J shed 0 bases, with 11 bases lying between them. The germline gives CDR1 SQVTM, CDR2 ANQGSEA. CDR3 length: 14 amino acids. The rearrangement uses TRBV29-1 and TRBJ1-1; D is undetermined. The receptor's source is a woman aged 18-35 years in good health. Sequencing was carried out using naive CD4+ T cells from blood. CDR3 in DNA: TGCAGCGTTGACCGAGGCCAAATGAACACTGAAGCTTTCTTT. Its protein is CSVDRGQMNTEAFF.